The present T cell receptor beta chain was sequenced within a study of regulatory and conventional T cells in RAG deficiency. Conventional CD4+ T cells were sorted from blood as CD25-low CD127-high cells. Only in-frame clones appear in the TCRdb table, and some are missing; sequencing was by immunoSEQ multiplex PCR. The table records 45,000 or so clones, 75% to 90% of them present only once. Looked up from germline, CDR1 is SNHLY and CDR2 is FYNNEI. Germline trimming cut 6 bases from V and 7 bases from J; bases unmatched to any gene: 6. This CDR3 spans 14 amino acids. These data are also associated with another study on regulatory T cells. From that report: The primer mix had 52 TRBV and 13 TRBJ primers. In patients, unique TRB V-J pairs were restricted and V/J usage skewed, especially in Tregs.

The chain links TRBV2 to TRBJ1-5, with TRBD1 identical over 10 bases. The clonotype comes from a human donor in good health. The specimen sequenced was CD4+ effector T cells sorted from blood. CDR3 in DNA: TGTGCCAGCAGGTTTGGACAGGGGGGACAGCCCCAGCATTTT. Encoded protein: CASRFGQGGQPQHF. The whole variable domain, filled in from reference TRBV2 and TRBJ1-5, reads EPEVTQTPSHQVTQMGQEVILRCVPISNHLYFYWYRQILGQKVEFLVSFYNNEISEKSEIFDDQFSVERPDGSNFTLKIRSTKLEDSAMYFCASRFGQGGQPQHFGDGTRLSIL.